A single sample is the source of the 19 T cell receptor beta chains below, sequenced in a study of patients and donors after allogeneic stem cell transplantation. From the RT-PCR reads, TCRdb called clonotypes with MiXCR, one entry per CDR3 protein. The data contain roughly 30,000 distinct CDR3 sequences, under 7.5% of them singletons. The sequencing input was blood, either unsorted or a sorted T cell fraction (not recorded which). The receptors originated from a human donor who was either an allogeneic HSCT recipient or a stem cell or donor lymphocyte infusion donor (not recorded which). It is not recorded whose cells these are; they may come from a transplant donor.

This clonotype occurred many times. V is TRBV6-5 and J is TRBJ2-1; 8 bases are shared with TRBD2. Germline trimming cut 5 bases from V and 8 bases from J; bases unmatched to any gene: 11. Germline CDR1 is MNHEY and CDR2 is SVGAGI. The CDR3 consists of 15 residues. CDR3 in amino acids: CASSPAGAGSYEQFF. The CDR3 coding sequence is TGTGCCAGCAGTCCAGCGGGAGCCGGTTCTTATGAGCAGTTCTTC.

The genes are TRBV28 and TRBJ2-1; 15 bases match TRBD2. CDR1 is MDHEN, CDR2 SYDVKM, per germline. With 2 bases clipped from V and 1 base from J, the junction kept 3 bases outside the gene matches. The length of the CDR3 is 18 residues. The CDR3 reads CASSLGTSGRWSYNEQFF. The CDR3, as DNA: TGTGCCAGCAGTTTAGGGACTAGCGGGAGGTGGTCCTACAATGAGCAGTTCTTC. Looking up the rest from reference TRBV28 and TRBJ2-1 gives the full variable domain: DVKVTQSSRYLVKRTGEKVFLECVQDMDHENMFWYRQDPGLGLRLIYFSYDVKMKEKGDIPEGYSVSREKKERFSLILESASTNQTSMYLCASSLGTSGRWSYNEQFFGPGTRLTVL.

The table lists this clonotype with a count of one. A single base separates this from a much larger clone, so it may be a read error. The chain links TRBV7-9 to TRBJ1-1; D is unresolved. CDR3 length: 14 residues. V was shortened by 2 bases and J by 7 bases, with 14 bases between the two germline ends. Germline CDR1 is SEHNR and CDR2 is FQNEAQ (reference sequence). CDR3: CASSLQISGIEAFF. The DNA of the CDR3 is TGTGCCAGCAGCTTACAGATCTCGGGGATTGAAGCTTTCTTT. The complete variable domain, with remaining parts taken from reference TRBV7-9 and TRBJ1-1, reads DTGVSQNPRHKITKRGQNVTFRCDPISEHNRLYWYRQTLGQGPEFLTYFQNEAQLEKSRLLSDRFSAERPKGSFSTLEIQRTEQGDSAMYLCASSLQISGIEAFFGQGTRLTVV.

This clonotype was counted only a few times. CDR3 in DNA: TGTGCCACCAGCGAGGGTGTATATCAACCTGAAGCTTTCTTT. Translated: CATSEGVYQPEAFF. V usage is TRBV15 and J usage is TRBJ1-1; D is unresolved. The CDR3 runs to 14 residues. V lost 5 bases to trimming and J lost 6 bases, with 16 bases between them. In germline, CDR1 is LNHNV, CDR2 YYDKDF (reference sequence). The full variable domain, its missing parts supplied by reference TRBV15 and TRBJ1-1, is DAMVIQNPRYQVTQFGKPVTLSCSQTLNHNVMYWYQQKSSQAPKLLFHYYDKDFNNEADTPDNFQSRRPNTSFCFLDIRSPGLGDTAMYLCATSEGVYQPEAFFGQGTRLTVV.

In this sample, this clonotype turned up a few times. V gene TRBV28 combines with J gene TRBJ2-3, with 15 bases fitting TRBD2. Trimming at V came to 0 bases and at J to 4 bases, leaving 5 bases not matched to a gene. The CDR3 extends over 18 amino acids. Germline CDR1 is MDHEN and CDR2 is SYDVKM. CDR3 amino acids: CASSLWGLAGGGADTQYF. The CDR3 DNA is TGTGCCAGCAGTTTATGGGGACTAGCGGGAGGAGGTGCAGATACGCAGTATTTT.

Concerning this clonotype: A much bigger clone sits one base away, suggesting this may be a read error. The gene calls are TRBV12-3 or TRBV12-4 and TRBJ1-2, with D hard to call. The ends were cut back, 5 bases at V and 8 bases at J, with 18 bases in the middle. This CDR3 spans 14 amino acids. Here the CDR3 DNA reads TGTGCCAGCAGTCACCCCGGCCATGTCGACGGCTACACCTTC. Its translation: CASSHPGHVDGYTF.

By sample fraction, this clonotype is medium-sized. The chain joins TRBV12-3 or TRBV12-4 to TRBJ1-1, with unresolved D. This CDR3 spans 13 amino acids. V was pared by 6 bases and J by 1 base, with 9 bases between. The CDR3 nucleotides read TGTGCCAGCAGGATTGGGAAGAACACTGAAGCTTTCTTT. Its protein product is CASRIGKNTEAFF.

This clonotype was observed many times. The genes are TRBV28 and TRBJ1-2; D remains ambiguous. The germline gives CDR1 MDHEN, CDR2 SYDVKM. The length of the CDR3 is 13 residues. V lost 4 bases and J lost 6, with 12 bases in between. The CDR3 DNA reads TGTGCCAGCAGTTACCCAGGTGACCATGGCTACACCTTC. This encodes CASSYPGDHGYTF.

This clonotype was counted ten times or more. The J gene is TRBJ2-2, the V gene TRBV7-2; TRBD2 is a possible D gene (6 bases). V lost 0 bases and J lost 5, with 10 bases in between. The V gene's germline CDR1 is SGHTA and CDR2 FQGNSA. The CDR3 has 15 amino acids. The CDR3 is CASSLAGSGTGELFF. CDR3 bases: TGTGCCAGCAGCTTAGCCGGGAGTGGGACCGGGGAGCTGTTTTTT.

The rearrangement joins TRBV28 to TRBJ2-2; D gene ambiguous. This CDR3 spans 12 amino acids. Germline loops: CDR1 MDHEN, CDR2 SYDVKM. V lost 10 bases, J lost 5 bases, and 11 bases lay in between. This chain's CDR3 is CAIQPTTGELFF. In DNA form, the CDR3 reads TGTGCCATCCAACCTACAACCGGGGAGCTGTTTTTT.

Many counts were recorded for this clonotype. J is TRBJ2-1 and V is TRBV28; TRBD1 matches at 11 bases. The CDR3 is 14 amino acids. V lost 6 bases and J lost 6; bases outside the gene matches: 4. Germline CDR1 MDHEN, CDR2 SYDVKM. CDR3 region: CASRPGTGGNEQFF. Here the CDR3 DNA reads TGTGCCAGCAGACCCGGGACAGGGGGCAATGAGCAGTTCTTC.

This clonotype was detected ten times or more. The chain employs TRBV6-2 or TRBV6-3 and TRBJ1-2; D not resolved. Per the germline V gene, CDR1 is MNHEY and CDR2 is SVGEGT. The germline V and J ends were trimmed by 2 bases and 3 bases, with 10 bases remaining between them. The CDR3 is made up of 14 amino acids. The CDR3 sequence is CASSYPDGYYGYTF. In DNA, the CDR3 is TGTGCCAGCAGTTACCCGGACGGATACTATGGCTACACCTTC.

This clonotype was found many times. This chain connects TRBV7-9 to TRBJ1-2; D might be TRBD1 (6 bases). The CDR3 runs 14 residues. Per germline, CDR1 SEHNR and CDR2 FQNEAQ (reference sequence). Trimming took 0 bases from V and 8 from J, leaving 13 bases between them. CDR3 sequence (DNA): TGTGCCAGCAGCTTAGCAGACAGGCGAGGCGGCTACACCTTC. It encodes CASSLADRRGGYTF.

This clonotype has more than one count but fewer than ten. V and J are TRBV11-2 and TRBJ2-5; D may be TRBD2 (5 bases). Germline V gene lookup returns CDR1 SGHAT and CDR2 FQNNGV. Trimming shortened V by 1 base and J by 5 bases, and 11 bases separated the two germline ends. The length of the CDR3 is 14 residues. CDR3: CASSLALGSETQYF. The CDR3 nucleotides are TGTGCCAGCAGCTTAGCACTAGGGTCGGAGACCCAGTACTTC.

The chain carries TRBV11-2 and TRBJ2-1, with D maybe TRBD1 (6 bases). This CDR3 has 14 residues. Trimming removed 1 base at V and 6 bases at J, with 10 bases between. Germline lookup yields CDR1 SGHAT and CDR2 FQNNGV. The DNA for the CDR3 is TGTGCCAGCAGCTTAGGGGGACAAAGCAATGAGCAGTTCTTC. Protein sequence: CASSLGGQSNEQFF.

This clonotype appeared many times. The rearrangement uses TRBV28 and TRBJ1-5, with D maybe TRBD1 (6 bases). Germline CDR1 and CDR2: MDHEN and SYDVKM. The CDR3 spans 15 residues. Trimming left V 6 bases short and J 6 bases short, with 18 bases between. This chain's CDR3 is CASSPGGGEVQPQHF. For the CDR3, the DNA is TGTGCCAGCAGCCCCGGGGGGGGCGAGGTTCAGCCCCAGCATTTT.

This clonotype was observed a few times. The chain is built from TRBV4-2 and TRBJ2-1; TRBD2 agrees at 10 bases. Germline V lookup: CDR1 LGHNA, CDR2 YNFKEQ. This CDR3 has 15 residues. Losses at the gene ends were 8 bases for V and 8 bases for J; bases not matched to a gene: 12. CDR3 in DNA: TGTGCCAGCCAAAAGCGGGAGGGGTTGAGGGATGAGCAGTTCTTC. Amino acid sequence: CASQKREGLRDEQFF.

This clonotype was seen many times. J is TRBJ1-1 and V is TRBV10-3; D is undetermined. Germline values: CDR1 ENHRY, CDR2 SYGVKD. Deletions cut 5 bases from V and 0 bases from J, with 10 bases between. The CDR3 runs 14 residues. The CDR3 is CAISRENLNTEAFF. DNA of the CDR3: TGTGCCATCAGTAGGGAAAATTTGAACACTGAAGCTTTCTTT.

This clonotype was seen many times. The chain combines TRBV28 with TRBJ2-7; the D gene is possibly TRBD2 (5 bases). There are 13 residues in the CDR3. Germline V CDR1 and CDR2: MDHEN, SYDVKM. Trimming took 8 bases from V and 5 from J, leaving 16 bases between them. The CDR3 DNA sequence: TGTGCCAGCTTAAAGTCGGGGTGGGACGAGCAGTACTTC. Amino acids: CASLKSGWDEQYF. Complete variable domain (other parts from reference TRBV28 and TRBJ2-7): DVKVTQSSRYLVKRTGEKVFLECVQDMDHENMFWYRQDPGLGLRLIYFSYDVKMKEKGDIPEGYSVSREKKERFSLILESASTNQTSMYLCASLKSGWDEQYFGPGTRLTVT.